This T cell receptor beta chain derives from a study of blood T cell repertoires in COVID-19. Whole-study context: The origin of the acute and convalescent COVID-19 samples was the United States, Italy and Spain. T cells, B-cell-depleted T cells, or PBMCs provided the cDNA or gDNA that served as material.

In the original workflow: Using reference gene primer amplification, nucleated cell counts were estimated. This table comes from immunoSEQ multiplex PCR, and its TCRdb copy is limited to in-frame clones, with some not included. From that table come the V and J calls and clone size; the DNA was used to work out D and trimming. The table includes 100,000 to 150,000 clones, about nine tenths detected once. During active infection, Seattle patients enrolled and were then monitored through disease. CDR1 and CDR2 (germline): LGHDT, YNNKEL (reference sequence). CDR3 length: 15 residues. Trimming shortened V by 2 bases and J by 5 bases, and 13 bases separated the two germline ends.

V gene TRBV3-1 (or the pseudogene TRBV3-2) combines with J gene TRBJ1-5; no firm D call. The sequence was collected from a woman in her 70s with COVID-19, enrolled during active disease. The sample taken for sequencing was peripheral blood. The CDR3 sequence is CASSQRAGSDQPQHF. Here the CDR3 DNA reads TGTGCCAGCAGCCAACGGGCGGGATCCGATCAGCCCCAGCATTTT.